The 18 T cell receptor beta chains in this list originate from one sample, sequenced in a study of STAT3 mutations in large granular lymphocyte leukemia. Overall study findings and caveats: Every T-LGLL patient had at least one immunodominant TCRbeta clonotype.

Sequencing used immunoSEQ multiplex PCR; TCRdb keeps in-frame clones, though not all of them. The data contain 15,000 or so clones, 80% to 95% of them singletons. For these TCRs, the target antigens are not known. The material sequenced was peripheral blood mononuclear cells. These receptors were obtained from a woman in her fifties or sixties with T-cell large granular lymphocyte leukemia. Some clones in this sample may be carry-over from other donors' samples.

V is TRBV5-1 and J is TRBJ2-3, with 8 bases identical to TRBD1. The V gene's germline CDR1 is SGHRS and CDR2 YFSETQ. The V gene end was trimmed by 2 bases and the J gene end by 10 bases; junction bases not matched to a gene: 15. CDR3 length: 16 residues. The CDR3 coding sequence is TGCGCCAGCAGCTTACATGAGACAGGGGCCTCTGACCCGCAGTATTTT. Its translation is CASSLHETGASDPQYF.

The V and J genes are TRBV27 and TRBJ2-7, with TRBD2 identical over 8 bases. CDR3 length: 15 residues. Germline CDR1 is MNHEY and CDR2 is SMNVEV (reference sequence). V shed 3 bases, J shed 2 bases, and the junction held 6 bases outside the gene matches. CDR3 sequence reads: CASSFSRGAPYEQYF. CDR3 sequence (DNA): TGTGCCAGCAGTTTCTCGCGGGGGGCCCCCTACGAGCAGTACTTC.

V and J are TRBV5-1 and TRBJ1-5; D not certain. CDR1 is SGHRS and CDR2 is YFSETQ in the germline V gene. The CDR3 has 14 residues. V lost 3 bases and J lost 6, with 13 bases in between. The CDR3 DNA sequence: TGCGCCAGCAGCTACGGAGATAGCGGTCAGCCCCAGCATTTT. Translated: CASSYGDSGQPQHF.

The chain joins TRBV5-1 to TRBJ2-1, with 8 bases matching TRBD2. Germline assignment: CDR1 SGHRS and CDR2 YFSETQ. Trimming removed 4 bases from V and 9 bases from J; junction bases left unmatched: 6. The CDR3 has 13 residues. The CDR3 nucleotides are TGCGCCAGCAGCGGCGGGACTAGTGGTGAGCAGTTCTTC. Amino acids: CASSGGTSGEQFF.

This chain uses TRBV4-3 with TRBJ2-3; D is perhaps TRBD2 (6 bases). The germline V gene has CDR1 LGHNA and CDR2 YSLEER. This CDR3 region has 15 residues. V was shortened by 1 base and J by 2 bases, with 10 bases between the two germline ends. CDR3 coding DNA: TGCGCCAGCAGCCAAGCTAGCGCGCACACAGATACGCAGTATTTT. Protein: CASSQASAHTDTQYF.

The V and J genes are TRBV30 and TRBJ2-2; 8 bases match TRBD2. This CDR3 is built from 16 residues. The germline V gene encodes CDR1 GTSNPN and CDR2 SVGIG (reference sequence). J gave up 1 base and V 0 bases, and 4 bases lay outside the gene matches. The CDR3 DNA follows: TGTGCCTGGAGTGTACTCGGGAGGGGGAACACCGGGGAGCTGTTTTTT. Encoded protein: CAWSVLGRGNTGELFF.

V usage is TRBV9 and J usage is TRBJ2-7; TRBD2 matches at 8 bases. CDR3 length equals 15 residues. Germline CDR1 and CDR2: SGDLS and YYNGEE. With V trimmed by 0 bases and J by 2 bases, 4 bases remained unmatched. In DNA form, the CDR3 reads TGTGCCAGCAGCGTAGAAGCGGGGGCGACCTACGAGCAGTACTTC. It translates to CASSVEAGATYEQYF. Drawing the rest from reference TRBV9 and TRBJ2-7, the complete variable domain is DSGVTQTPKHLITATGQRVTLRCSPRSGDLSVYWYQQSLDQGLQFLIQYYNGEERAKGNILERFSAQQFPDLHSELNLSSLELGDSALYFCASSVEAGATYEQYFGPGTRLTVT.

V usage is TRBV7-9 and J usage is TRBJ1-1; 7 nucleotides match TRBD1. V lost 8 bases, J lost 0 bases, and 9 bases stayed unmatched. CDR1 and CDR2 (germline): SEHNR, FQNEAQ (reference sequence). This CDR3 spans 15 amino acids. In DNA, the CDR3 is TGTGCCAGCCTTGGAGGGGGCTTAGTGAACACTGAAGCTTTCTTT. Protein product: CASLGGGLVNTEAFF.

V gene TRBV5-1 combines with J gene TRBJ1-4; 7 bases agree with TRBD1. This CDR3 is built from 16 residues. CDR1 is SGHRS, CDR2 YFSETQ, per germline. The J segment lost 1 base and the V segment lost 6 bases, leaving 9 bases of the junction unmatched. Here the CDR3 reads CASTHGQARTNEKLFF. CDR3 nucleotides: TGCGCCAGCACCCATGGACAGGCAAGAACTAATGAAAAACTGTTTTTT.

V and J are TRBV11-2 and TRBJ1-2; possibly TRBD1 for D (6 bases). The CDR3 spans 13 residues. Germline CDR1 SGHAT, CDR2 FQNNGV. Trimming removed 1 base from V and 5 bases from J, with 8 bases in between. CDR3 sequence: CASSLGGLYGYTF. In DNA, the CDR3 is TGTGCCAGCAGCTTAGGGGGGCTTTATGGCTACACCTTC. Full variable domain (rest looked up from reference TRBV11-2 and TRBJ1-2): EAGVAQSPRYKIIEKRQSVAFWCNPISGHATLYWYQQILGQGPKLLIQFQNNGVVDDSQLPKDRFSAERLKGVDSTLKIQPAKLEDSAVYLCASSLGGLYGYTFGSGTRLTVV.

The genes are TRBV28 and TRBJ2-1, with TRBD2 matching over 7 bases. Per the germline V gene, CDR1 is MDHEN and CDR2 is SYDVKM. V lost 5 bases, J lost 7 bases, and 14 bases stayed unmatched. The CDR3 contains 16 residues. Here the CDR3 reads CASSAPSGPKPNEQFF. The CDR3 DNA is TGTGCCAGCAGTGCCCCTAGCGGACCGAAACCAAATGAGCAGTTCTTC.

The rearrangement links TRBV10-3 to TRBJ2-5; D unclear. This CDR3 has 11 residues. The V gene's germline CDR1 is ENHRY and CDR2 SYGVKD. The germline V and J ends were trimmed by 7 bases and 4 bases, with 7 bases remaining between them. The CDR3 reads CAITRTETQYF. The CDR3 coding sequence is TGTGCCATCACAAGGACAGAGACCCAGTACTTC.

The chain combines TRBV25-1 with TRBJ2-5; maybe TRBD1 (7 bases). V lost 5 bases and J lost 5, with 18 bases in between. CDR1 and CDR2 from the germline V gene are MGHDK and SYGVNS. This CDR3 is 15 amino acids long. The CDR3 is CASSPIDREDETQYF. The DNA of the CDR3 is TGTGCCAGCAGTCCGATCGACAGGGAGGATGAGACCCAGTACTTC.

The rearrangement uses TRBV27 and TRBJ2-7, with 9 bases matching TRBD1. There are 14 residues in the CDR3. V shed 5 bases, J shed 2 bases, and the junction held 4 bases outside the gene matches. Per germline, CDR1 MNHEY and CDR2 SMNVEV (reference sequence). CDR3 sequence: CASSAGTGTYEQYF. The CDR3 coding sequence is TGTGCCAGCAGTGCCGGGACAGGGACCTACGAGCAGTACTTC.

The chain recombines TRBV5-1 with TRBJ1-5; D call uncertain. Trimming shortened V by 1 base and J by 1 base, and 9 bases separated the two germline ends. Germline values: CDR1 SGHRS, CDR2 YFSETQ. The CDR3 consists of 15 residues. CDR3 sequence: CASSLTGWSNQPQHF. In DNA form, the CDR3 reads TGCGCCAGCAGCTTGACCGGTTGGAGCAATCAGCCCCAGCATTTT.

DNA for the CDR3: TGCGCCAGCCACCTAACAGGGAACACCGGGGAGCTGTTTTTT. Its protein product is CASHLTGNTGELFF. The chain is built from TRBV5-1 and TRBJ2-2, with D possibly matching TRBD1 (5 bases). This CDR3 is 14 amino acids long. Germline CDR1 reads SGHRS; CDR2 reads YFSETQ. V lost 7 bases, J lost 1 base, and 11 bases lay in between. Full variable domain (missing parts from reference TRBV5-1 and TRBJ2-2): KAGVTQTPRYLIKTRGQQVTLSCSPISGHRSVSWYQQTPGQGLQFLFEYFSETQRNKGNFPGRFSGRQFSNSRSEMNVSTLELGDSALYLCASHLTGNTGELFFGEGSRLTVL.

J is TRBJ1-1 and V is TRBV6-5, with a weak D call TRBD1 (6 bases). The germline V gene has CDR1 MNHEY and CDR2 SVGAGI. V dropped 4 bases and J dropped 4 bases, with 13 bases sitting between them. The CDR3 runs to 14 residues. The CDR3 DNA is TGTGCCAGCAGTTCCTTCGGGGGCGGCACTGAAGCTTTCTTT. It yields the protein CASSSFGGGTEAFF.

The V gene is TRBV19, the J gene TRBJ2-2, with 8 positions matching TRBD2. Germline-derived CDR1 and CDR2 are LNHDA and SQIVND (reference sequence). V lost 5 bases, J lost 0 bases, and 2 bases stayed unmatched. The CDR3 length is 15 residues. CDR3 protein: CASSAGLANTGELFF. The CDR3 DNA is TGTGCCAGTAGTGCGGGACTAGCGAACACCGGGGAGCTGTTTTTT.